Below, 31 T cell receptor beta chains from the same sample are listed, as sequenced in a study of beta chain features in type 1 diabetes. cDNA synthesis used the whole RNA isolate, giving expressed TCRB sequences. Produced via immunoSEQ multiplex PCR; TCRdb's table is partial and in-frame only. The sample consists of 850,000 to 900,000 clones, 17% of them appearing once. Specimen: naive CD4+ T cells from blood. These receptor sequences come from a young woman in good health.

V usage is TRBV6-5 and J usage is TRBJ1-5; D unresolved. Germline V lookup: CDR1 MNHEY, CDR2 SVGAGI. The germline V and J ends were trimmed by 5 bases and 6 bases, with 17 bases remaining between them. The CDR3 has 15 amino acids. The CDR3 DNA reads as TGTGCCAGCAGTAATATACCCCTACCTAGTCAGCCCCAGCATTTT. As protein: CASSNIPLPSQPQHF.

This rearrangement joins TRBV28 to TRBJ1-5; D may be TRBD1 (5 bases). The CDR3 has 15 residues. V was trimmed by 7 bases and J by 1 base, leaving 14 bases between them. Looked up from germline, CDR1 is MDHEN and CDR2 is SYDVKM. CDR3 bases: TGTGCCAGCACCTCGGGACTAAGGAGCAATCAGCCCCAGCATTTT. Translating gives CASTSGLRSNQPQHF.

This chain joins TRBV7-3 and TRBJ2-1; 7 nucleotides agree with TRBD1. CDR3 length: 14 residues. V was clipped by 2 bases and J by 4 bases; unmatched bases: 2. CDR1 and CDR2 (germline): SGHTA, FQGTGA. The CDR3 bases are TGTGCCAGCAGCTTAGGGACAGAGTACAATGAGCAGTTCTTC. Protein product: CASSLGTEYNEQFF.

This rearrangement joins TRBV7-9 to TRBJ1-4, with a possible D match to TRBD1 (6 bases). Germline V CDR1 and CDR2: SEHNR, FQNEAQ (reference sequence). This CDR3 spans 16 amino acids. V was clipped by 1 base and J by 3 bases, with 12 bases between them. The CDR3 region is CASSLGWGAPNEKLFF. CDR3 DNA: TGTGCCAGCAGCTTAGGCTGGGGGGCGCCTAATGAAAAACTGTTTTTT.

V and J are TRBV6-5 and TRBJ1-4; weak D call: TRBD1 (6 bases). CDR3 length: 14 amino acids. Germline loops: CDR1 MNHEY, CDR2 SVGAGI. V lost 2 bases, J lost 10 bases, and 14 bases lay in between. In DNA, the CDR3 is TGTGCCAGCAGTTACAAAAGCAGGGGTGGAAAACTGTTTTTT. Protein sequence: CASSYKSRGGKLFF.

To note about this clone: At the DNA level, this CDR3 is encoded by other sequences in the same sample as well. The genes are TRBV18 and TRBJ1-5; no definite D call. Trimming stripped 0 bases from V and 1 base from J, with 7 bases between. Per the germline V gene, CDR1 is KGHSH and CDR2 is LQKENI. The CDR3 has 15 residues. The DNA for the CDR3 is TGTGCCAGCTCACCACCTGGGGTGAGCAATCAGCCCCAGCATTTT. This translates into CASSPPGVSNQPQHF. Complete variable domain (other parts from reference TRBV18 and TRBJ1-5): NAGVMQNPRHLVRRRGQEARLRCSPMKGHSHVYWYRQLPEEGLKFMVYLQKENIIDESGMPKERFSAEFPKEGPSILRIQQVVRGDSAAYFCASSPPGVSNQPQHFGDGTRLSIL.

The chain uses TRBV18 and TRBJ2-5; no firm D call. The CDR3 sequence is 12 residues long. V lost 4 bases, J lost 3 bases, and 6 bases lay in between. CDR1 KGHSH and CDR2 LQKENI come from the germline V gene. The DNA for the CDR3 is TGTGCCAGCTCACTGGACGAAGAGACCCAGTACTTC. It is translated as CASSLDEETQYF.

This sequence joins TRBV5-1 and TRBJ1-1; no definite D call. This CDR3 has 16 residues. Trimming removed 2 bases from V and 1 base from J, with 15 bases in between. Looked up from germline, CDR1 is SGHRS and CDR2 is YFSETQ. The CDR3 bases are TGCGCCAGCAGCTTTACTACGGGGATAAAGAACACTGAAGCTTTCTTT. It encodes CASSFTTGIKNTEAFF.

This clone appeared a few times. The gene calls are TRBV27 and TRBJ2-5; no firm D call. Trimming stripped 5 bases from V and 2 bases from J, with 15 bases between. Germline V gene sequence: CDR1 MNHEY, CDR2 SMNVEV (reference sequence). This CDR3 spans 15 amino acids. The DNA for the CDR3 is TGTGCCAGCAGTCCTCACCGTAATAGGCAAGAGACCCAGTACTTC. It codes for CASSPHRNRQETQYF.

This clone came up a few times. This chain links TRBV5-4 with TRBJ2-1; 10 bases map to TRBD1. The CDR3 extends over 19 amino acids. Germline-derived CDR1 and CDR2 are SGHNT and YYREEE (reference sequence). V lost 5 bases, J lost 9 bases, and 23 bases stayed unmatched. The CDR3: CASSSSGTGVTYRLSEQFF. The DNA of the CDR3 is TGTGCCAGCAGTTCTTCCGGGACAGGGGTCACTTATAGGTTAAGTGAGCAGTTCTTC. Drawing the rest from reference TRBV5-4 and TRBJ2-1, the complete variable domain is ETGVTQSPTHLIKTRGQQVTLRCSSQSGHNTVSWYQQALGQGPQFIFQYYREEENGRGNFPPRFSGLQFPNYSSELNVNALELDDSALYLCASSSSGTGVTYRLSEQFFGPGTRLTVL.

The V call is TRBV28, the J call TRBJ2-5; tentatively, D is TRBD2 (5 bases). Germline CDR1 MDHEN, CDR2 SYDVKM. Trimming cost V 8 bases and J 7 bases, with 14 bases left between them. This CDR3 spans 12 amino acids. CDR3 region: CASEAAGSTQYF. CDR3 bases: TGTGCCAGCGAAGCCGCGGGTTCGACCCAGTACTTC.

This clone was seen more than once but under ten times. The V and J genes are TRBV19 and TRBJ2-1; 8 nucleotides agree with TRBD2. The germline V gene has CDR1 LNHDA and CDR2 SQIVND (reference sequence). CDR3 length: 15 residues. The V gene end was trimmed by 5 bases and the J gene end by 5 bases; junction bases not matched to a gene: 8. CDR3 sequence reads: CASSVSGRRDNEQFF. Written as DNA, the CDR3 is TGTGCCAGTAGTGTCAGCGGGAGAAGGGACAATGAGCAGTTCTTC.

This clone was detected only a few times. This rearrangement joins TRBV2 to TRBJ2-1; D is uncertain. From germline, CDR1 is SNHLY and CDR2 FYNNEI. The CDR3 totals 14 residues. Trimming removed 7 bases at V and 0 bases at J, with 10 bases between. The CDR3 loop reads CASNPVSSYNEQFF. CDR3 sequence (DNA): TGTGCCAGCAACCCGGTGAGCTCCTACAATGAGCAGTTCTTC.

The chain recombines TRBV7-9 with TRBJ2-5; D is perhaps TRBD1 (6 bases). TRBJ2-7 matches the DNA end more closely, so the J call is doubtful. Germline CDR1 SEHNR, CDR2 FQNEAQ (reference sequence). This CDR3 is 15 amino acids long. The CDR3 here is CASSSLGTTSYEQYF. The CDR3, as DNA: TGTGCCAGCAGCTCACTTGGGACAACCTCCTACGAGCAGTACTTC.

The gene calls are TRBV7-2 and TRBJ2-3; D is uncertain. Trimming removed 7 bases from V and 3 bases from J, with 14 bases in between. This CDR3 has 14 residues. CDR1 and CDR2 from the germline V gene are SGHTA and FQGNSA. The CDR3 DNA reads TGTGCCAGCATCCGTAGTGCAGTAACAGATACGCAGTATTTT. Protein product: CASIRSAVTDTQYF.

This rearrangement joins TRBV28 to TRBJ1-2; 9 bases map to TRBD1. Unmatched junction bases numbered 9, after V lost 6 bases and J lost 4 bases. CDR1 and CDR2 (germline): MDHEN, SYDVKM. The CDR3 spans 15 residues. The CDR3 protein is CASRRTGGSGYGYTF. The CDR3 region has the DNA TGTGCCAGCAGGCGTACAGGGGGCTCTGGCTATGGCTACACCTTC.

V usage is TRBV11-2 and J usage is TRBJ1-1, with a possible D match to TRBD1 (5 bases). Trimming left V 1 base short and J 3 bases short, with 6 bases between. The CDR3 consists of 13 residues. Germline V gene data show CDR1 as SGHAT and CDR2 as FQNNGV. CDR3 loop: CASSLVRDTEAFF. CDR3 nucleotide sequence: TGTGCCAGCAGCTTAGTCAGGGACACTGAAGCTTTCTTT.

The chain couples TRBV11-2 to TRBJ2-7; D remains unclear. Germline loops: CDR1 SGHAT, CDR2 FQNNGV. The CDR3 has 12 amino acids. Between the trimmed V and J ends, which lost 5 bases and 12 bases, there was a span of 17 bases. CDR3 in amino acids: CASSDSWVAPYF. The DNA of the CDR3 is TGTGCCAGCAGCGACTCCTGGGTGGCTCCGTACTTC.

This clone occurred a few times. The chain combines TRBV13 with TRBJ1-2, with no clear D. V lost 0 bases, J lost 1 base, and 9 bases lay in between. Germline CDR1 reads PRHDT; CDR2 reads FYEKMQ (reference sequence). This CDR3 has 15 residues. The chain's CDR3 is CASSLGGNRNYGYTF. The CDR3 nucleotides read TGTGCCAGCAGCTTAGGCGGCAACCGTAACTATGGCTACACCTTC.

The genes are TRBV7-3 and TRBJ2-1; no firm D call. The CDR3 is 13 residues long. Germline CDR1 SGHTA, CDR2 FQGTGA. V lost 4 bases, J lost 8 bases, and 12 bases lay in between. CDR3 DNA sequence: TGTGCCAGCAGCTCTTATACTTCGGATGAGCAGTTCTTC. Translating gives CASSSYTSDEQFF.

For the CDR3, the DNA is TGTGCCAGCTCACCACAGGGGTTAGCACCACCCTACGAGCAGTACTTC. Amino acid sequence: CASSPQGLAPPYEQYF. The chain uses TRBV18 and TRBJ2-7, with D possibly being TRBD1 (5 bases). V lost 1 base and J lost 2, with 15 bases in between. From germline, CDR1 is KGHSH and CDR2 LQKENI. The CDR3 totals 16 residues.

This chain joins TRBV5-6 and TRBJ2-5; D is possibly TRBD1 (6 bases). The CDR3 length is 14 residues. The germline V gene has CDR1 SGHDT and CDR2 YYEEEE. V was shortened by 2 bases and J by 1 base, with 9 bases between the two germline ends. CDR3 loop: CASSFGRGQETQYF. For the CDR3, the DNA is TGTGCCAGCAGCTTTGGCAGGGGCCAAGAGACCCAGTACTTC.

The table lists this clone with a few counts. The chain recombines TRBV18 with TRBJ2-7; 8 positions agree with TRBD1. J lost 1 base, V lost 1 base, and 6 bases had no gene match. CDR3 length equals 16 residues. The germline gives CDR1 KGHSH, CDR2 LQKENI. Written as DNA, the CDR3 is TGTGCCAGCTCACCACGCACAGGGGGGAATTCCTACGAGCAGTACTTC. This encodes CASSPRTGGNSYEQYF. Looking up the rest from reference TRBV18 and TRBJ2-7 gives the full variable domain: NAGVMQNPRHLVRRRGQEARLRCSPMKGHSHVYWYRQLPEEGLKFMVYLQKENIIDESGMPKERFSAEFPKEGPSILRIQQVVRGDSAAYFCASSPRTGGNSYEQYFGPGTRLTVT.

The gene calls are TRBV7-8 and TRBJ2-7; weak D call: TRBD2 (7 bases). CDR1 and CDR2 (germline): SGHVS, FQNEAQ. The CDR3 is 18 amino acids. Trimming cost V 0 bases and J 2 bases, with 20 bases left between them. CDR3 nucleotide sequence: TGTGCCAGCAGCTTAGCTTCGGGGGCGGCTAGCGGACCCTACGAGCAGTACTTC. As protein: CASSLASGAASGPYEQYF. The complete variable domain, with remaining parts taken from reference TRBV7-8 and TRBJ2-7, reads GAGVSQSPRYKVAKRGQDVALRCDPISGHVSLFWYQQALGQGPEFLTYFQNEAQLDKSGLPSDRFFAERPEGSVSTLKIQRTQQEDSAVYLCASSLASGAASGPYEQYFGPGTRLTVT.

CDR3 protein: CASSQTNSDTQYF. The CDR3 DNA reads as TGCGCCAGCAGTCAGACTAACTCAGATACGCAGTATTTT. V is TRBV4-1 and J is TRBJ2-3, with D possibly being TRBD2 (5 bases). The CDR3 has 13 amino acids. Germline loops: CDR1 MGHRA, CDR2 YSYEKL. Trimming removed 6 bases from V and 4 bases from J, with 11 bases in between.

This clone was seen once. The rearrangement links TRBV7-9 to TRBJ2-3; 10 nucleotides align to TRBD2. The CDR3 covers 16 residues. The V gene's germline CDR1 is SEHNR and CDR2 FQNEAQ (reference sequence). Trimming at V came to 3 bases and at J to 4 bases, leaving 7 bases not matched to a gene. This chain's CDR3 is CASSLGTAGGSDTQYF. Written as DNA, the CDR3 is TGTGCCAGCAGCTTGGGGACAGCGGGAGGGTCAGATACGCAGTATTTT.

This clone was recorded a few times. The rearrangement links TRBV5-1 to TRBJ1-2; the D gene is possibly TRBD1 (6 bases). In germline, CDR1 is SGHRS, CDR2 YFSETQ. Trimming removed 5 bases at V and 0 bases at J, with 17 bases between. The CDR3 loop spans 16 amino acids. The CDR3 DNA sequence: TGCGCCAGCAGACTCGAGACAGGACAGCCTAACTATGGCTACACCTTC. Residues: CASRLETGQPNYGYTF.

The chain employs TRBV28 and TRBJ2-7; D remains unclear. Trimming removed 3 bases at V and 2 bases at J, with 11 bases between. The CDR3 covers 14 residues. Per the germline V gene, CDR1 is MDHEN and CDR2 is SYDVKM. Written as DNA, the CDR3 is TGTGCCAGCAGTTTGGTCCAGGAAGCCTACGAGCAGTACTTC. Amino acids: CASSLVQEAYEQYF.

The J gene is TRBJ1-1, the V gene TRBV18; D gene uncertain. Germline CDR1 is KGHSH and CDR2 is LQKENI. The germline V and J ends were trimmed by 2 bases and 3 bases, with 7 bases remaining between them. The CDR3 contains 13 residues. The CDR3 sequence: CASSPNSDTEAFF. CDR3 DNA sequence: TGTGCCAGCTCACCAAATTCAGACACTGAAGCTTTCTTT.

The chain combines TRBV7-2 with TRBJ2-3, with a tentative D call TRBD2 (6 bases). The germline V gene encodes CDR1 SGHTA and CDR2 FQGNSA. V shed 7 bases and J shed 8 bases, with 25 bases lying between them. The CDR3 has 16 residues. This chain's CDR3 is CASMSGGRSLLVTQYF. CDR3 DNA: TGTGCCAGCATGAGTGGAGGGAGGTCCCTCTTGGTTACGCAGTATTTT.

V usage is TRBV5-4 and J usage is TRBJ2-3; 13 bases match TRBD2. Germline V gives CDR1 SGHNT, CDR2 YYREEE (reference sequence). The CDR3 sequence is 16 residues long. The V gene end was trimmed by 9 bases and the J gene end by 0 bases; junction bases not matched to a gene: 7. In DNA form, the CDR3 reads TGTGCCATATCCGGGACTAGCGGGGTTAGCACAGATACGCAGTATTTT. Translating it yields CAISGTSGVSTDTQYF.